This T cell receptor beta chain was recorded in a study of human T cells and chemical hapten exposure. Across the study: Sensitization was performed using 2% DPC on a roughly 2 cm by roughly 2 cm upper inner arm skin site. 0.01% DPC was applied to the upper back in patch tests, which were read at 6 days.

As to time point: pre-sensitization, week 0. Treatment defined: therapeutic diphenylcyclopropenone sensitization with weekly scalp DPC. This CDR3 is 16 amino acids long. The germline gives CDR1 SQVTM, CDR2 ANQGSEA. Trimming removed 6 bases at V and 4 bases at J, with 22 bases between. One entry per CDR3 protein results from TCRdb running MiXCR on the RACE reads. This sample has about 350,000 distinct CDR3 sequences; 4.5% to 5.5% occur once, and the top ten carry about 8.2%. V gene TRBV29-1 combines with J gene TRBJ1-5; weak D call: TRBD1 (5 bases). This sample comprised whole blood, obtained in connection with sensitization to the hapten diphenylcyclopropenone (DPC). The TCR was taken from a woman aged 18-29 years with alopecia areata. Some clones in this sample may be carry-over from other donors' samples. The CDR3 region has the DNA TGCAGCGTCATAACCGGGACCGGGCTATGGAATCAGCCCCAGCATTTT. Protein sequence: CSVITGTGLWNQPQHF.